The TCR beta chain described here comes from a study of cytomegalovirus exposure and HLA in healthy donors. General study points: The study flagged about 150 TCR beta chains as cytomegalovirus-associated.

Comment on this clone: Its antigen is not identified.

Use of 60 Vbeta and 13 Jbeta primers characterized the PCR. Original processing notes: Later, about 80 million unique TCR beta chains were counted in an analysis, and approximately 10 million of them were shared. Some clones are missing from TCRdb's copy, which holds only in-frame ones; the method was immunoSEQ multiplex PCR. D and trimming were read from the DNA, whereas the V and J calls and clone size are those reported in that table. The sample records 70,000 to 90,000 clones, 65% to 80% being singletons. V was trimmed by 0 bases and J by 5 bases, leaving 8 bases between them. From germline, CDR1 is MNHEY and CDR2 SVGAGI. CDR3 length: 13 residues. The donors (healthy individuals) were bone marrow donors.

This sequence joins TRBV6-5 and TRBJ2-7; TRBD2 might be the D (5 bases). The clonotype was recovered from a man aged 40-50 years in good health and CMV-seropositive. Sample: PBMCs. The CDR3 coding sequence is TGTGCCAGCAGTTACTCGACCGGGAACGAGCAGTACTTC. Protein product: CASSYSTGNEQYF.